The subject of this entry is one T cell receptor (beta chain). This sample was included in a study of response to subunit inactivated influenza vaccine. Trimming at V came to 2 bases and at J to 0 bases, leaving 1 base not matched to a gene. CDR3 length: 15 residues. The germline gives CDR1 MNHEY, CDR2 SVGAGI. One entry per CDR3 protein results from TCRdb running MiXCR on the RT-PCR reads. The sample shows around 300,000 distinct CDR3 sequences, 20% to 25% of them seen only once. Sample: PBMCs from blood, taken less than 22 months after vaccination. The sequence derives from a man aged 50-75 years who received an inactivated influenza vaccine. The rearrangement joins TRBV6-5 to TRBJ2-7; 10 nucleotides match TRBD2. In nucleotides, the CDR3 is TGTGCCAGCAGTTACACTAGCGGGGTCTCCTACGAGCAGTACTTC. This translates into CASSYTSGVSYEQYF.